This T cell receptor (beta chain) was found in a study of shared clonotypes between healthy human individuals. Turning to this clone: Its target is unknown.

V was shortened by 3 bases and J by 3 bases, with 18 bases between the two germline ends. CDR3 length: 16 amino acids. Looked up from germline, CDR1 is SGDLS and CDR2 is YYNGEE. The data were produced by immunoSEQ multiplex PCR, yet TCRdb's version contains in-frame clones alone and is incomplete. The table lists 2 million to 2.5 million clones, approximately 95% of them singletons. Study-level results: Generation of non-shared clonotypes was less probable than generation of clonotypes shared by all four donors. Expectations were that clonotype sharing among donors would be affected by sequencing depth. The sole specimen, blood, was sampled, and tissue repertoires likely differ.

In the naive CD8 group, cells lacked CD45RO and were positively selected for CCR7, so terminally differentiated effector memory CD45RA+ cells were left out. This rearrangement joins TRBV9 to TRBJ1-2; maybe TRBD1 (6 bases). The receptor was derived from a man younger than 35 in good health. Sequenced sample: naive CD8+ T cells sorted from blood. In DNA, the CDR3 is TGTGCCAGCAGCGGACAGCCGGGGGCTCGAGACTATGGCTACACCTTC. Translating it yields CASSGQPGARDYGYTF.